The 2 T cell receptor beta chains listed next were all sequenced from one sample in a study of shared clonotypes between healthy human individuals. Sequencing used immunoSEQ multiplex PCR; TCRdb keeps in-frame clones, though not all of them. The sample carries nearly 1 million clones, 76% recorded once. The specimen was memory CD4+ T cells sorted from blood. Subset specified: CD45RA-negative fraction. The source is a man younger than 35 in good health.

The chain combines TRBV5-1 with TRBJ2-5; D remains ambiguous. The V end lost 4 bases, the J end lost 3 bases, and 10 bases lay between the germline ends. Germline CDR1 SGHRS, CDR2 YFSETQ. This CDR3 comprises 13 residues. CDR3 residues: CASSNSPEETQYF. In nucleotides, the CDR3 is TGCGCCAGCAGCAACAGCCCCGAAGAGACCCAGTACTTC.

The CDR3 sequence is CASSPGLADSYEQYF. CDR3 bases: TGTGCCAGCAGTCCAGGACTAGCGGACTCCTACGAGCAGTACTTC. The chain carries TRBV7-6 and TRBJ2-7; 10 nucleotides match TRBD2. This CDR3 is 15 amino acids long. Looked up from germline, CDR1 is SGHVS and CDR2 is FNYEAQ. With 6 bases clipped from V and 0 bases from J, the junction kept 5 bases outside the gene matches.